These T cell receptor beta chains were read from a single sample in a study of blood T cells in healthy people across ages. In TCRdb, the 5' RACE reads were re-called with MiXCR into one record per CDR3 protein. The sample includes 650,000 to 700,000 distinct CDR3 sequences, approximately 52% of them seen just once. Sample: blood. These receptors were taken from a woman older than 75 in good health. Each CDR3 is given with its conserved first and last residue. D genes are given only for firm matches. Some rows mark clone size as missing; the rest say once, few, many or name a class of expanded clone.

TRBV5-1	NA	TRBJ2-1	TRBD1	CASRRRQGYNEQFF	TGCGCCAGCAGGCGCCGACAGGGCTACAATGAGCAGTTCTTC
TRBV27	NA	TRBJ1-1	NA	CASRAAFSQGTNTEAFF	TGTGCCAGCCGGGCGGCTTTCTCACAAGGAACGAACACTGAAGCTTTCTTT
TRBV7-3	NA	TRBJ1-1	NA	CASSLIAGAVNTEAFF	TGTGCCAGCAGCTTAATTGCAGGGGCCGTGAACACTGAAGCTTTCTTT
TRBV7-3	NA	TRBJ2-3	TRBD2	CASRTSGADTQYF	TGTGCCAGCAGAACTAGCGGGGCAGATACGCAGTATTTT
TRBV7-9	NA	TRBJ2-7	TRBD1	CASSLGTGIIEQYF	TGTGCCAGCAGCTTAGGGACAGGTATCATAGAGCAGTACTTC
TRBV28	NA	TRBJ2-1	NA	CASILAQGRNEQFF	NA
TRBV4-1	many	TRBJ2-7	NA	CASSQGVQVGISYEQYF	TGCGCCAGCAGCCAAGGGGTGCAGGTGGGTATCTCCTACGAGCAGTACTTC
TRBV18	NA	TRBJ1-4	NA	CAGSPRTDEKLFF	TGTGCCGGCTCGCCACGGACGGATGAAAAACTGTTTTTT
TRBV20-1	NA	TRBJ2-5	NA	CSSIARQETQYF	TGCAGTTCGATAGCGAGGCAAGAGACCCAGTACTTC
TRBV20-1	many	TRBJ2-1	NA	CSARSASASYNEQFF	TGCAGTGCTAGATCCGCGAGTGCCTCCTACAATGAGCAGTTCTTC
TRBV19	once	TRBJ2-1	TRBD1	CASNMDREGSNEQFF	TGTGCCAGTAACATGGACAGGGAAGGGTCCAATGAGCAGTTCTTC
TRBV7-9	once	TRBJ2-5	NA	CASSPGGATQYF	TGTGCCAGCAGCCCTGGAGGAGCGACCCAGTACTTC
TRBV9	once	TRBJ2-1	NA	CASSHSGGAYNEQFF	TGTGCCAGCAGCCATTCTGGGGGCGCCTACAATGAGCAGTTCTTC
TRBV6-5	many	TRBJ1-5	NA	CASSYLSGGGGAGQPQHF	TGTGCCAGCAGTTACCTTTCGGGAGGCGGGGGCGCGGGGCAGCCCCAGCATTTT
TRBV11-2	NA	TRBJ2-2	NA	CASILTDYTGELFF	TGTGCCAGCATATTGACAGACTACACCGGGGAGCTGTTTTTT
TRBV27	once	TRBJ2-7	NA	CASSYAAEQYF	TGTGCCAGCAGTTATGCGGCCGAGCAGTACTTC
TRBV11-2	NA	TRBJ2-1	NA	CASSLNGSPYNEQFF	TGTGCCAGCAGTCTCAACGGATCCCCATACAATGAGCAGTTCTTC
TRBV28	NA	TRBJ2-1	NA	CSSRGESYNEQFF	TGTTCCAGCAGGGGGGAGTCCTACAATGAGCAGTTCTTC
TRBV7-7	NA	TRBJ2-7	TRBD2	CASSQAGDYEQYF	TGTGCCAGCAGCCAGGCGGGGGATTACGAGCAGTACTTC
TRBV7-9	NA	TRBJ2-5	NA	CASSFQSGNEQYF	TGTGCCAGCAGCTTCCAATCGGGGAATGAGCAGTACTTC
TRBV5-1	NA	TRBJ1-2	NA	CASSGGQPDYGYTF	TGCGCCAGCAGCGGCGGACAGCCCGACTATGGCTACACCTTC
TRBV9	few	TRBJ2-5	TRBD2	CASSGGLAGETQYF	TGTGCCAGCAGCGGGGGACTAGCGGGAGAGACCCAGTACTTC
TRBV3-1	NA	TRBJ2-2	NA	CASSQEAGSSGTGELFF	TGTGCCAGCAGCCAAGAAGCCGGGTCCTCCGGCACCGGGGAGCTGTTTTTT
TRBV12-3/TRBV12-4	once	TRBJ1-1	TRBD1	CASRSFTGDTEAFF	TGTGCCAGCAGATCTTTCACAGGGGACACTGAAGCTTTCTTT
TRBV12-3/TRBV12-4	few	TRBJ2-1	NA	CASNPRSSGIYNEQFF	TGTGCCAGCAATCCAAGAAGTAGCGGAATATACAATGAGCAGTTCTTC
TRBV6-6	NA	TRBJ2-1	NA	CASSYVYYYEQFF	TGTGCCAGCAGTTACGTCTATTACTACGAGCAGTTCTTC
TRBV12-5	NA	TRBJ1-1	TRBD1	CASGPRTGGDTEAFF	TGTGCTAGTGGTCCAAGGACAGGGGGTGACACTGAAGCTTTCTTT
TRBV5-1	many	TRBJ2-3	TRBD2	CASSLDLAGGSTDTQYF	TGCGCCAGCAGCTTGGATCTAGCGGGGGGAAGCACAGATACGCAGTATTTT
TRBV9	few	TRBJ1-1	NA	CASSVEVQTEAFF	TGTGCCAGCAGCGTAGAAGTCCAGACTGAAGCTTTCTTT
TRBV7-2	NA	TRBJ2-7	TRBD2	CASSLNLAGEEYEQYF	TGTGCCAGCAGCTTAAATCTAGCGGGAGAAGAATACGAGCAGTACTTC
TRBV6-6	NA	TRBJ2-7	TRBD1	CASSLLTGTYEQYF	TGTGCCAGCAGCCTTTTGACAGGGACCTACGAGCAGTACTTC
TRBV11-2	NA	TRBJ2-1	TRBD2	CASSLGGVGSGGFAGQFF	TGTGCCAGCAGCTTAGGTGGAGTTGGCAGCGGGGGTTTCGCTGGGCAGTTCTTC
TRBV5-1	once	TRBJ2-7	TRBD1	CASSYAGTAPYEQYF	TGCGCCAGCAGCTATGCCGGGACAGCACCCTACGAGCAGTACTTC
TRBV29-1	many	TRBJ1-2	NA	CSVEPGGYTF	TGCAGCGTTGAGCCCGGTGGCTACACCTTC
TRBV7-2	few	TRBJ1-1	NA	CASSLGQGSPEAFF	TGTGCCAGCAGCTTAGGTCAGGGGAGCCCTGAAGCTTTCTTT
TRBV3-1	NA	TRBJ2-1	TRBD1	CASSQAFGTGDNEQFF	TGTGCCAGCAGCCAAGCGTTCGGGACAGGGGACAATGAGCAGTTCTTC
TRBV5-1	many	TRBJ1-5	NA	CASSFLPNQPQHF	TGCGCCAGCAGCTTCCTACCCAATCAGCCCCAGCATTTT
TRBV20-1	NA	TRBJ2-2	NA	CRLLKLFF	TGCAGGTTACTAAAGCTGTTTTTT
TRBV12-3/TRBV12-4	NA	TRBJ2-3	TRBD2	CASNRLGRGSTDAQYF	TGTGCCAGCAATCGACTAGGGAGGGGTAGCACAGATGCGCAGTATTTT
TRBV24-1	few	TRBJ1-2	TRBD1	CATSDLDRGSYGYTF	TGTGCCACCAGTGATTTGGACAGGGGGAGCTATGGCTACACCTTC
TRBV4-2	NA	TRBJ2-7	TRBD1	CASSQHGTANAEQYF	TGTGCCAGCAGCCAGCATGGGACAGCCAACGCCGAGCAGTACTTC
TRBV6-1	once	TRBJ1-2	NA	CASTELTGYGYTF	TGTGCCAGCACCGAGTTAACCGGCTATGGCTACACCTTC
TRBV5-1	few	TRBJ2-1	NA	CASRPHRANEQFF	TGCGCCAGCAGGCCACACCGGGCCAATGAGCAGTTCTTC
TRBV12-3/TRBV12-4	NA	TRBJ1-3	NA	CASSWRDLGNTIYF	TGTGCCAGCAGTTGGAGGGACCTGGGAAACACCATATATTTT
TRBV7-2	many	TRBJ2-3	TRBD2	CASSPGTSGGVTDTQYF	TGTGCCAGCAGCCCCGGGACTAGCGGGGGGGTCACAGATACGCAGTATTTT
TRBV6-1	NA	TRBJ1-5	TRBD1	CASSGYRGFGNQPQHF	TGTGCCAGCAGTGGATACAGGGGATTTGGCAATCAGCCCCAGCATTTT
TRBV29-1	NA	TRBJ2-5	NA	CSVEGDAQETQYF	TGCAGCGTTGAAGGGGACGCCCAAGAGACCCAGTACTTC
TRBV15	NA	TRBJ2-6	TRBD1	CATSGTVSSGANVLTF	TGTGCCACCTCCGGGACAGTTAGCTCTGGGGCCAACGTCCTGACTTTC
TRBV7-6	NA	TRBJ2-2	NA	CASSLEEGGTGELFF	TGTGCCAGCAGCCTCGAGGAGGGGGGCACCGGGGAGCTGTTTTTT
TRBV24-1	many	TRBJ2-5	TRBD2	CATSDSTSGGALGTETQYF	TGTGCCACCAGTGATTCAACTAGCGGGGGGGCCTTGGGGACAGAGACCCAGTACTTC
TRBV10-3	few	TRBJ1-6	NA	CAIRHHKSSYNSPLHF	TGTGCCATCAGACATCACAAGAGCTCCTATAATTCACCCCTCCACTTT
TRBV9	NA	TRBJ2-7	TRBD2	CASSVGLAGGKQYF	TGTGCCAGCAGCGTCGGACTAGCGGGAGGGAAGCAGTACTTC
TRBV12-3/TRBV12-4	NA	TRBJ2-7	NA	CASLEGIGAHEQYF	TGTGCCAGCCTTGAAGGGATCGGGGCCCACGAGCAGTACTTC
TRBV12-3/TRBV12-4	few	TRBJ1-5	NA	CASSLPYQPQHF	TGTGCCAGCAGTTTGCCCTATCAGCCCCAGCATTTT
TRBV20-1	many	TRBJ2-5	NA	CSARDRNSQETQYF	TGCAGTGCTAGAGATCGAAACAGCCAAGAGACCCAGTACTTC
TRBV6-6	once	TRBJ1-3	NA	CASSSRGFSGGNTIYF	TGTGCCAGCAGCTCCCGAGGTTTCTCGGGAGGAAACACCATATATTTT
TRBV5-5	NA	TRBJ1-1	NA	CASSLLVWDEAFF	TGTGCCAGCAGCTTGCTCGTATGGGACGAAGCTTTCTTT
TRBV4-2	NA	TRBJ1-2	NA	CASSAGSAGSGYTF	TGTGCCAGCAGCGCGGGTTCCGCTGGAAGTGGCTACACCTTC
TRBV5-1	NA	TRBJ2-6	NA	CASSFLTGANVLTF	TGCGCCAGCAGCTTCCTCACTGGGGCCAACGTCCTGACTTTC